The 24 T cell receptor beta chains below all came from one sample that was sequenced in a study of T cells in localized non-small cell lung cancer. Sequenced by immunoSEQ multiplex PCR; TCRdb stores in-frame clones only, minus some. The data hold 1,100 to 1,500 clones, with around a quarter observed a single time. Sequences were derived from normal lung tissue next to the tumor, sampled before any cancer treatment. The receptors shown here come from a female donor older than 55 with stage I lung adenocarcinoma.

The table lists this clone with a few counts. This chain uses TRBV11-3 with TRBJ2-1, with a tentative D call TRBD2 (6 bases). The CDR3 consists of 16 residues. Deletions cut 3 bases from V and 8 bases from J, with 20 bases between. Germline values: CDR1 SGHNT, CDR2 YENEEA. Here the CDR3 DNA reads TGTGCCAGCAGCTTGGGTAATGGGGGGTTTACCGATGAGCAGTTCTTC. The encoded protein is CASSLGNGGFTDEQFF.

The rearrangement uses TRBV11-3 and TRBJ1-2; the D is unclear. With 1 base removed from V and 0 bases from J, the gap between germline ends came to 9 bases. This CDR3 has 15 residues. Germline V CDR1 and CDR2: SGHNT, YENEEA. The DNA of the CDR3 is TGTGCCAGCAGCTTAGGGGCGGGTTCTAACTATGGCTACACCTTC. Translated: CASSLGAGSNYGYTF. The full variable domain, its missing parts supplied by reference TRBV11-3 and TRBJ1-2, is EAGVVQSPRYKIIEKKQPVAFWCNPISGHNTLYWYLQNLGQGPELLIRYENEEAVDDSQLPKDRFSAERLKGVDSTLKIQPAELGDSAVYLCASSLGAGSNYGYTFGSGTRLTVV.

This clone was seen only a few times. The rearrangement links TRBV28 to TRBJ2-7, with 9 bases aligning to TRBD2. Trimming took 3 bases from V and 4 from J; bases not matched to a gene: 4. This CDR3 is 14 amino acids long. The germline CDR1 and CDR2 sequences are MDHEN and SYDVKM. Here the CDR3 reads CASSFGLAGYEQYF. The CDR3 DNA reads as TGTGCCAGCAGTTTTGGTCTAGCGGGGTACGAGCAGTACTTC.

This clone counts as medium-sized. The rearrangement uses TRBV23-1 and TRBJ1-1; the D is unclear. TRBV23-1 is filed as an ORF, its function uncertain. This CDR3 contains 14 residues. V was clipped by 6 bases and J by 1 base, with 12 bases between them. CDR3 DNA sequence: TGCGCCAGCAGCCCGCGGGCAGCGAACACTGAAGCTTTCTTT. Its protein product is CASSPRAANTEAFF.

The sample holds a few counts of this clone. This sequence joins TRBV28 and TRBJ1-1, with 7 bases lining up with TRBD1. This CDR3 comprises 15 residues. V was pared by 7 bases and J by 4 bases, with 12 bases of the junction left unmatched. The germline gives CDR1 MDHEN, CDR2 SYDVKM. The chain's CDR3 is CASTPRGRGTTEAFF. In nucleotides, the CDR3 is TGTGCCAGCACCCCGCGGGGCAGGGGGACCACTGAAGCTTTCTTT.

The chain is built from TRBV5-1 and TRBJ2-5; the match to TRBD2 covers 7 bases. V was pared by 2 bases and J by 0 bases, with 4 bases of the junction left unmatched. The CDR3 length is 15 residues. Germline V lookup: CDR1 SGHRS, CDR2 YFSETQ. CDR3 amino acids: CASSFLGGYQETQYF. CDR3 nucleotides: TGCGCCAGCAGCTTCTTGGGGGGGTACCAAGAGACCCAGTACTTC.

This rearrangement joins TRBV30 to TRBJ2-3; 9 bases are shared with TRBD2. The CDR3 length is 14 residues. After removal of 3 bases from V and 4 bases from J, the junction contained 5 bases not matched to a gene. Germline V CDR1 and CDR2: GTSNPN, SVGIG (reference sequence). CDR3: CAWRPSGIADTQYF. CDR3 DNA sequence: TGTGCCTGGAGACCTAGCGGGATCGCAGATACGCAGTATTTT. The variable domain in full, with the rest retrieved from reference TRBV30 and TRBJ2-3, is SQTIHQWPATLVQPVGSPLSLECTVEGTSNPNLYWYRQAAGRGLQLLFYSVGIGQISSEVPQNLSASRPQDRQFILSSKKLLLSDSGFYLCAWRPSGIADTQYFGPGTRLTVL.

This clone is judged medium-sized. The chain combines TRBV6-8 with TRBJ1-2, with a weak D call TRBD1 (5 bases). Between the trimmed V and J ends, which lost 2 bases and 7 bases, there was a span of 11 bases. The CDR3 is 13 amino acids. CDR1 is MNHGY and CDR2 is SAAAGT in the germline V gene. The chain's CDR3 is CASSYSRAGGYTF. The CDR3 bases are TGTGCCAGCAGTTACAGCAGGGCAGGTGGCTACACCTTC.

V usage is TRBV10-2 and J usage is TRBJ1-2; D is uncertain. Germline V lookup: CDR1 WSHSY, CDR2 SAAADI. CDR3 length equals 14 residues. Deletions cut 9 bases from V and 4 bases from J, with 18 bases between. The CDR3 here is CASIPGLSGYGYTF. CDR3 DNA sequence: TGCGCCAGTATACCGGGCTTAAGTGGCTATGGCTACACCTTC.

This clone is large within its sample. The gene calls are TRBV30 and TRBJ1-1; no definite D call. From germline, CDR1 is GTSNPN and CDR2 SVGIG (reference sequence). The CDR3 is 13 residues long. V lost 0 bases, J lost 4 bases, and 9 bases lay in between. CDR3 region: CAWSVSAGTEAFF. CDR3 DNA sequence: TGTGCCTGGAGTGTTTCGGCCGGCACTGAAGCTTTCTTT.

This clone was seen a single time. The chain is built from TRBV25-1 and TRBJ2-7, with 7 bases fitting TRBD1. This CDR3 is 14 amino acids long. Germline CDR1 MGHDK, CDR2 SYGVNS. V was pared by 6 bases and J by 8 bases, with 13 bases of the junction left unmatched. CDR3 amino acids: CASSGKGQTTKQYF. In nucleotides, the CDR3 is TGTGCCAGCAGCGGAAAGGGACAGACTACGAAGCAGTACTTC.

This clone has only a few counts. The chain combines TRBV6-8 with TRBJ1-1; possibly TRBD1 for D (5 bases). Germline CDR1 is MNHGY and CDR2 is SAAAGT. The CDR3 runs 12 residues. V was pared by 8 bases and J by 5 bases, with 12 bases between. The CDR3 protein is CASERDGTEAFF. The CDR3 nucleotides are TGTGCCAGCGAACGGGACGGTACTGAAGCTTTCTTT.

This clone was detected a few times. V usage is TRBV6-8 and J usage is TRBJ1-2; no firm D call. The V gene's germline CDR1 is MNHGY and CDR2 SAAAGT. The ends were cut back, 6 bases at V and 2 bases at J, with 10 bases in the middle. The CDR3 length is 13 residues. The DNA of the CDR3 is TGTGCCAGCAGCCAGACGGCCAACTATGGCTACACCTTC. It encodes CASSQTANYGYTF.

In this sample, this clone turned up a few times. CDR3 nucleotide sequence: TGTGCCAGCAGTTACGACAGAGATTCCTACGAGCAGTACTTC. Its translation is CASSYDRDSYEQYF. The rearrangement joins TRBV6-8 to TRBJ2-7; weak D call: TRBD1 (5 bases). Germline CDR1 is MNHGY and CDR2 is SAAAGT. V was trimmed by 2 bases and J by 1 base, leaving 9 bases between them. The CDR3 covers 14 residues.

This clone was detected a few times. V is TRBV6-8 and J is TRBJ1-3; D is uncertain. The CDR3 has 17 residues. Germline values: CDR1 MNHGY, CDR2 SAAAGT. V was trimmed by 4 bases and J by 0 bases, leaving 16 bases between them. CDR3 sequence: CASSSTPSGASGNTIYF. DNA of the CDR3: TGTGCCAGCAGTTCCACCCCATCTGGAGCCTCTGGAAACACCATATATTTT.

The rearrangement links TRBV29-1 to TRBJ1-1; D is possibly TRBD1 (5 bases). Trimming shortened V by 6 bases and J by 2 bases, and 10 bases separated the two germline ends. The germline CDR1 and CDR2 sequences are SQVTM and ANQGSEA. The length of the CDR3 is 12 residues. CDR3 protein: CSVVQGNTEAFF. The CDR3 DNA is TGCAGCGTGGTTCAGGGTAACACTGAAGCTTTCTTT.

V and J are TRBV18 and TRBJ1-1; D is uncertain. CDR1 KGHSH and CDR2 LQKENI come from the germline V gene. This CDR3 spans 15 amino acids. V was pared by 3 bases and J by 3 bases, with 14 bases between. This CDR3 reads CASSPMRGVDTEAFF. The DNA for the CDR3 is TGTGCCAGCTCACCTATGCGGGGTGTGGACACTGAAGCTTTCTTT.

The chain recombines TRBV5-1 with TRBJ1-1; a possible D gene is TRBD1 (5 bases). This CDR3 contains 15 residues. Germline V gene data show CDR1 as SGHRS and CDR2 as YFSETQ. The germline V and J ends were trimmed by 5 bases and 6 bases, with 20 bases remaining between them. The CDR3 loop is CASSPGRVISPEAFF. The DNA of the CDR3 is TGCGCCAGCAGTCCTGGCAGGGTTATCTCCCCTGAAGCTTTCTTT. Together with reference TRBV5-1 and TRBJ1-1, the CDR3 gives the full variable domain: KAGVTQTPRYLIKTRGQQVTLSCSPISGHRSVSWYQQTPGQGLQFLFEYFSETQRNKGNFPGRFSGRQFSNSRSEMNVSTLELGDSALYLCASSPGRVISPEAFFGQGTRLTVV.

This clone was observed a few times. The chain has TRBV6-8 and TRBJ2-7; perhaps D is TRBD1 or TRBD2 (5 bases each). This CDR3 is built from 12 residues. V was shortened by 4 bases and J by 6 bases, with 10 bases between the two germline ends. Germline V gives CDR1 MNHGY, CDR2 SAAAGT. The CDR3 region has the DNA TGTGCCAGCAGTTCCCAGGGAGTCGAGCAGTACTTC. It yields the protein CASSSQGVEQYF.

This clone was seen only a few times. V usage is TRBV14 and J usage is TRBJ2-3; TRBD2 matches at 12 bases. CDR1 SGHDN and CDR2 FVKESK come from the germline V gene. V was pared by 1 base and J by 5 bases, with 4 bases of the junction left unmatched. The CDR3 contains 16 residues. DNA of the CDR3: TGTGCCAGCAGCCAAGGACTAGCGGGAGCTAGAGATACGCAGTATTTT. Translated: CASSQGLAGARDTQYF.

This chain joins TRBV11-3 and TRBJ2-5; weak D call: TRBD2 (6 bases). V shed 2 bases and J shed 2 bases, with 18 bases lying between them. The CDR3 is 17 amino acids. Germline V CDR1 and CDR2: SGHNT, YENEEA. The CDR3 bases are TGTGCCAGCAGCTTAAAGATCCCACTAGCAAGTCAAGAGACCCAGTACTTC. Translated: CASSLKIPLASQETQYF. Full variable domain (missing parts from reference TRBV11-3 and TRBJ2-5): EAGVVQSPRYKIIEKKQPVAFWCNPISGHNTLYWYLQNLGQGPELLIRYENEEAVDDSQLPKDRFSAERLKGVDSTLKIQPAELGDSAVYLCASSLKIPLASQETQYFGPGTRLLVL.

This chain connects TRBV30 to TRBJ1-3; 9 bases fit TRBD1. V shed 0 bases, J shed 4 bases, and the junction held 7 bases outside the gene matches. The germline V gene has CDR1 GTSNPN and CDR2 SVGIG (reference sequence). The CDR3 spans 16 residues. The DNA for the CDR3 is TGTGCCTGGAGTGTAGGACAGGGGTTGCGGGGAAACACCATATATTTT. Protein product: CAWSVGQGLRGNTIYF.

The V call is TRBV9, the J call TRBJ1-2; D is ambiguous. The CDR3 has 13 residues. Germline CDR1 is SGDLS and CDR2 is YYNGEE. V gave up 6 bases and J gave up 2 bases, with 11 bases separating them. The DNA for the CDR3 is TGTGCCAGCATCAGTTTTTCCAACTATGGCTACACCTTC. Its protein is CASISFSNYGYTF.

This chain connects TRBV9 to TRBJ2-1, with D perhaps matching TRBD1 (6 bases). The CDR3 totals 15 residues. Between the trimmed V and J ends, which lost 0 bases and 8 bases, there was a span of 15 bases. Per the germline V gene, CDR1 is SGDLS and CDR2 is YYNGEE. CDR3 in amino acids: CASSVDGQGYDEQFF. In DNA form, the CDR3 reads TGTGCCAGCAGCGTAGATGGGCAGGGGTACGATGAGCAGTTCTTC.